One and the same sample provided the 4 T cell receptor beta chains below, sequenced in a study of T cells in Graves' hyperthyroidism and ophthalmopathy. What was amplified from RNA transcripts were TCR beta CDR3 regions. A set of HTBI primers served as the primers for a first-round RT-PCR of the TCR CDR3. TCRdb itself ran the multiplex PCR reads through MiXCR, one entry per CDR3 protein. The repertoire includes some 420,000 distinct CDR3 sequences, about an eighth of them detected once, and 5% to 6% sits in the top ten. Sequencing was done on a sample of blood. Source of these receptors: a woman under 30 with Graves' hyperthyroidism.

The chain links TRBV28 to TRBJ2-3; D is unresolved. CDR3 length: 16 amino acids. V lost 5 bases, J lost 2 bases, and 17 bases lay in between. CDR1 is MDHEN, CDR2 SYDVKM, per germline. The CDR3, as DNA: TGTGCCAGCAGTCTCGGTTATTCCAGCTACACAGATACGCAGTATTTT. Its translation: CASSLGYSSYTDTQYF.

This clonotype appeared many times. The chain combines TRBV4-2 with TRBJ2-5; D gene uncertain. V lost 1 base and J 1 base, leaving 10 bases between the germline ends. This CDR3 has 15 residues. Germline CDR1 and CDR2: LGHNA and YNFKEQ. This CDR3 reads CASSQGSQPQETQYF. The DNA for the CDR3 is TGTGCCAGCAGCCAAGGCAGCCAGCCCCAAGAGACCCAGTACTTC.

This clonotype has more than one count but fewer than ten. This chain's CDR3 is CASSPGQGRMNTEAFF. The CDR3 region has the DNA TGTGCCAGCTCACCTGGACAGGGGAGAATGAACACTGAAGCTTTCTTT. The chain recombines TRBV18 with TRBJ1-1, with 9 positions matching TRBD1. The CDR3 has 16 residues. Looked up from germline, CDR1 is KGHSH and CDR2 is LQKENI. Losses at the gene ends were 3 bases for V and 0 bases for J; bases not matched to a gene: 5.

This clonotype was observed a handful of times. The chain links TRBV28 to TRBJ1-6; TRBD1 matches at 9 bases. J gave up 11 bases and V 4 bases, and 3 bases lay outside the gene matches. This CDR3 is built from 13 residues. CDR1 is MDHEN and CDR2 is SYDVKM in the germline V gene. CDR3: CASSSGQGPPLHF. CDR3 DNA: TGTGCCAGCAGTTCCGGACAGGGGCCACCCCTCCACTTT.